The 28 T cell receptor beta chains reported below all come from one sample, sequenced in a study of chemoradiotherapy in HPV16-positive cancers (dated by TCRdb to between 2021 and 2024). The protocol used for the library was the immunoSEQ multiplex PCR assay. The immuneACCESS repertoire file appears here via TCRdb, limited to in-frame rearrangements. These files lack a portion of the clones; in checked studies, under half of the deficit traces to unresolved V genes, and the cause of the others is not known. This sample holds 7,500 to 10,000 clones; roughly 75% were observed only once. Of the sample, around two fifths is held by the ten largest clones. Specimen: tumor tissue, collected from a patient who underwent chemoradiotherapy. The receptors were sampled from a human donor with HPV-associated anogenital cancer.

The rearrangement joins TRBV13 to TRBJ2-7, with TRBD1 matching 12 bases. The CDR3 extends over 16 amino acids. J gave up 4 bases and V 5 bases, and 9 bases lay outside the gene matches. Germline V gene lookup returns CDR1 PRHDT and CDR2 FYEKMQ (reference sequence). The DNA of the CDR3 is TGTGCCAGCAGCCACCGGGACAGGGGGCGTGTATACGAGCAGTACTTC. This translates into CASSHRDRGRVYEQYF.

The V gene is TRBV6-1, the J gene TRBJ1-1; D unresolved. Trimming stripped 1 base from V and 4 bases from J, with 7 bases between. The CDR3 is 13 residues long. Germline values: CDR1 MNHNS, CDR2 SASEGT. The CDR3 is CASSEVSITEAFF. DNA for the CDR3: TGTGCCAGCAGTGAAGTGAGTATCACTGAAGCTTTCTTT.

This clone occurred a few times. The chain joins TRBV7-2 to TRBJ1-2; no reliable D call. Germline V gives CDR1 SGHTA, CDR2 FQGNSA. The CDR3 totals 12 residues. Trimming stripped 6 bases from V and 0 bases from J, with 5 bases between. CDR3 sequence (DNA): TGTGCCAGCAGGGGTGCTAACTATGGCTACACCTTC. Translated, it gives CASRGANYGYTF.

This rearrangement joins TRBV7-2 to TRBJ2-3; TRBD2 matches at 14 bases. Germline values: CDR1 SGHTA, CDR2 FQGNSA. Trimming took 6 bases from V and 6 from J; bases not matched to a gene: 5. This CDR3 is built from 15 residues. CDR3 sequence: CASRLGLAGADTQYF. The CDR3 DNA sequence: TGTGCCAGCAGACTGGGACTAGCGGGAGCGGATACGCAGTATTTT.

The rearrangement links TRBV4-3 to TRBJ1-2; D gene uncertain. V lost 1 base and J lost 2, with 2 bases in between. The CDR3 sequence is 12 residues long. CDR1 is LGHNA and CDR2 is YSLEER in the germline V gene. CDR3 nucleotides: TGCGCCAGCAGCCAAGCCAACTATGGCTACACCTTC. Its protein product is CASSQANYGYTF.

The chain carries TRBV27 and TRBJ1-1, with TRBD1 as a possible D gene (6 bases). V dropped 6 bases and J dropped 8 bases, with 10 bases sitting between them. This CDR3 region has 11 residues. CDR1 is MNHEY, CDR2 SMNVEV, per germline (reference sequence). The CDR3 region has the DNA TGTGCCAGCAGCGGACAGAAAGAAGCTTTCTTT. This codes for CASSGQKEAFF.

The genes are TRBV9 and TRBJ2-3; D is possibly TRBD1 (5 bases). The germline CDR1 and CDR2 sequences are SGDLS and YYNGEE. This CDR3 comprises 15 residues. V lost 1 base and J lost 6, with 15 bases in between. Written as DNA, the CDR3 is TGTGCCAGCAGCGTAAAAGGAGACAGCGTGGATACGCAGTATTTT. This codes for CASSVKGDSVDTQYF.

On this clone itself: A read error is the likely source, as a far larger clone sits one nucleotide away. The chain is built from TRBV5-6 and TRBJ1-2; weak D call: TRBD1 (5 bases). The CDR3 is 15 amino acids. The V gene lost 4 bases and the J gene lost 6 bases, with 19 bases spanning the gap. Looked up from germline, CDR1 is SGHDT and CDR2 is YYEEEE. The CDR3 here is CASSQDEGRRDGYTF. The CDR3 DNA reads TGTGCCAGCAGCCAAGATGAGGGGAGGAGGGATGGCTACACCTTC.

This clone is labeled medium-sized. The chain combines TRBV27 with TRBJ2-7; D might be TRBD2 (6 bases). CDR1 MNHEY and CDR2 SMNVEV come from the germline V gene (reference sequence). Trimming took off 7 bases at V and 3 bases at J, with 13 bases between the two ends. The CDR3 length is 13 residues. In nucleotides, the CDR3 is TGTGCCAGCAAAGGAGGGGACCGCTACGAGCAGTACTTC. Amino acids: CASKGGDRYEQYF.

The chain combines TRBV7-2 with TRBJ1-3; D ambiguous. With 3 bases removed from V and 0 bases from J, the gap between germline ends came to 12 bases. This CDR3 is 16 amino acids long. Germline V CDR1 and CDR2: SGHTA, FQGNSA. Written as DNA, the CDR3 is TGTGCCAGCAGCTTGACGATATCGAGCTCTGGAAACACCATATATTTT. It translates to CASSLTISSSGNTIYF.

This chain uses TRBV6-5 with TRBJ1-3; TRBD1 is a possible D gene (6 bases). Deletions cut 6 bases from V and 8 bases from J, with 17 bases between. The length of the CDR3 is 14 residues. Germline V gene lookup returns CDR1 MNHEY and CDR2 SVGAGI. The CDR3 loop reads CASRYGTWADTIYF. Written as DNA, the CDR3 is TGTGCCAGCAGATACGGGACATGGGCTGACACCATATATTTT.

The chain employs TRBV19 and TRBJ2-3; D is unresolved. CDR1 LNHDA and CDR2 SQIVND come from the germline V gene (reference sequence). CDR3 length equals 13 residues. V was cut by 3 bases and J by 5 bases, with 9 bases left in between. The CDR3 sequence: CASSMGDVDTQYF. In nucleotides, the CDR3 is TGTGCCAGTAGTATGGGCGACGTAGATACGCAGTATTTT.

V usage is TRBV4-3 and J usage is TRBJ2-2; 8 bases agree with TRBD1. This CDR3 has 15 residues. Germline CDR1 LGHNA, CDR2 YSLEER. Trimming cost V 1 base and J 3 bases; bases outside gene matches: 1. The CDR3 coding sequence is TGCGCCAGCAGCCAAGGGACAGGGTACACCGGGGAGCTGTTTTTT. Its translation: CASSQGTGYTGELFF.

The rearrangement joins TRBV29-1 to TRBJ1-4; D unresolved. The CDR3 runs to 12 residues. V shed 6 bases and J shed 8 bases, with 13 bases lying between them. CDR1 SQVTM and CDR2 ANQGSEA come from the germline V gene. The CDR3 DNA is TGCAGCGTGGTTGGAGCGGGGGAAAAACTGTTTTTT. Its protein is CSVVGAGEKLFF.

The V and J genes are TRBV6-5 and TRBJ1-2; no definite D call. This CDR3 is 13 amino acids long. Looked up from germline, CDR1 is MNHEY and CDR2 is SVGAGI. With 6 bases removed from V and 3 bases from J, the gap between germline ends came to 11 bases. The CDR3 loop is CASSELGHYGYTF. The CDR3 nucleotides are TGTGCCAGCAGCGAACTCGGACACTATGGCTACACCTTC.

The chain links TRBV18 to TRBJ2-3, with 8 bases lining up with TRBD1. The CDR3 is made up of 15 amino acids. After removal of 5 bases from V and 4 bases from J, the junction contained 8 bases not matched to a gene. From germline, CDR1 is KGHSH and CDR2 LQKENI. The CDR3 nucleotides are TGTGCCAGCTCATCCCAGGGGGCGAGGGCAGATACGCAGTATTTT. It yields the protein CASSSQGARADTQYF.

Details on this clone: The CDR3 does not end in the conserved phenylalanine or tryptophan, so this is likely a read error. The DNA is left out, because the CDR3 cannot be placed on it with certainty; the CDR3 is given as TCRdb lists it. The V call is TRBV21-1, the J call TRBJ1-1. TRBV21-1 is deemed a pseudogene. The CDR3 length is 10 residues, termini included. The CDR3 loop is CASSKAGHHL.

The gene calls are TRBV7-6 and TRBJ2-1; D unresolved. Germline lookup yields CDR1 SGHVS and CDR2 FNYEAQ. The CDR3 runs 15 residues. Trimming pared 1 base from V and 0 bases from J, leaving 7 bases between. The CDR3 sequence: CASSLEAVSYNEQFF. CDR3 sequence (DNA): TGTGCCAGCAGCTTAGAGGCAGTCTCCTACAATGAGCAGTTCTTC. Together with reference TRBV7-6 and TRBJ2-1, the CDR3 gives the full variable domain: GAGVSQSPRYKVTKRGQDVALRCDPISGHVSLYWYRQALGQGPEFLTYFNYEAQQDKSGLPNDRFSAERPEGSISTLTIQRTEQRDSAMYRCASSLEAVSYNEQFFGPGTRLTVL.

This rearrangement joins TRBV28 to TRBJ1-1, with TRBD1 matching over 7 bases. The CDR3 covers 13 residues. The ends lost 2 bases at V and 5 bases at J; junction bases unmatched: 2. The germline CDR1 and CDR2 sequences are MDHEN and SYDVKM. The CDR3 loop is CASSLRTGTEAFF. CDR3 bases: TGTGCCAGCAGTTTAAGGACAGGTACTGAAGCTTTCTTT.

This clone was found once. The chain has TRBV2 and TRBJ1-4, with D perhaps TRBD1 (6 bases). The CDR3 is 14 amino acids. Trimming pared 6 bases from V and 4 bases from J, leaving 12 bases between. Germline V gene data show CDR1 as SNHLY and CDR2 as FYNNEI. The CDR3 region is CASSATGFNEKLFF. The CDR3 bases are TGTGCCAGCAGCGCAACAGGGTTTAATGAAAAACTGTTTTTT.

The rearrangement links TRBV5-8 to TRBJ2-7, with D tentatively TRBD1 (6 bases). V was clipped by 3 bases and J by 1 base, with 20 bases between them. The germline CDR1 and CDR2 sequences are SGHTS and YDEGEE. This CDR3 is built from 17 residues. In DNA form, the CDR3 reads TGTGCCAGCAGCTCCTACCGTGGGCACAGGGTGTCCTACGAGCAGTACGTC. Encoded protein: CASSSYRGHRVSYEQYV.

The V gene is TRBV7-9, the J gene TRBJ1-2; no definite D call. The CDR3 is 14 amino acids. V lost 5 bases to trimming and J lost 4 bases, with 14 bases between them. Germline V lookup: CDR1 SEHNR, CDR2 FQNEAQ (reference sequence). Written as DNA, the CDR3 is TGTGCCAGCAGCCAGGCTGGAAATAGCTATGGCTACACCTTC. Amino acid sequence: CASSQAGNSYGYTF.

The chain carries TRBV28 and TRBJ1-3; no clear D. CDR1 and CDR2 from the germline V gene are MDHEN and SYDVKM. Trimming removed 5 bases from V and 0 bases from J, with 5 bases in between. The length of the CDR3 is 13 residues. The CDR3, as DNA: TGTGCCAGCAGTCGGGCCTCTGGAAACACCATATATTTT. This sequence encodes CASSRASGNTIYF.

The chain recombines TRBV7-2 with TRBJ1-2; D not resolved. The V gene lost 5 bases and the J gene lost 8 bases, with 9 bases spanning the gap. CDR1 SGHTA and CDR2 FQGNSA come from the germline V gene. The CDR3 totals 11 residues. In DNA form, the CDR3 reads TGTGCCAGCAGCCGTGCGAGGGGCTACACCTTC. Translated, it gives CASSRARGYTF.

This chain links TRBV30 with TRBJ1-2; D is unclear. This CDR3 comprises 10 residues. The V and J ends lost 5 bases and 7 bases respectively, with 8 bases between them. Germline CDR1 GTSNPN, CDR2 SVGIG (reference sequence). The CDR3 here is CAWANVGYTF. CDR3 bases: TGTGCCTGGGCGAATGTTGGCTACACCTTC.

The V gene is TRBV4-3, the J gene TRBJ2-7; 10 bases agree with TRBD2. CDR1 and CDR2 from the germline V gene are LGHNA and YSLEER. V trimming: 5 bases; J trimming: 1 base; junction bases outside the gene matches: 5. The CDR3 extends over 15 amino acids. DNA for the CDR3: TGCGCCAGCAGCGCACGGACTAGCGGATCCTACGAGCAGTACTTC. Translating it yields CASSARTSGSYEQYF.

The chain combines TRBV9 with TRBJ1-5; the D gene is possibly TRBD1 (6 bases). The CDR3 length is 15 residues. The germline V gene has CDR1 SGDLS and CDR2 YYNGEE. Trimming took off 0 bases at V and 9 bases at J, with 16 bases between the two ends. CDR3 coding DNA: TGTGCCAGCAGCGTAGCTCCGGGGGGCGGTTGGCCCCAGCATTTT. It codes for CASSVAPGGGWPQHF.

The chain is built from TRBV15 and TRBJ1-5, with 8 bases fitting TRBD1. Germline trimming cut 8 bases from V and 4 bases from J; bases unmatched to any gene: 4. This CDR3 contains 13 residues. Germline V gene sequence: CDR1 LNHNV, CDR2 YYDKDF (reference sequence). CDR3 amino acids: CATRQGSNQPQHF. CDR3 nucleotides: TGTGCCACCCGACAGGGGAGTAATCAGCCCCAGCATTTT.